This T cell receptor beta chain is drawn from a study of blood T cells in healthy people across ages. Unmatched junction bases numbered 13, after V lost 7 bases and J lost 0 bases. The CDR3 has 20 residues. From germline, CDR1 is MNHEY and CDR2 SMNVEV (reference sequence). Alongside a J-beta primer mix, a sample-barcoded 5' primer served in a second PCR lasting about 6 to 12 cycles. TCRdb re-called the 5' RACE reads through MiXCR, storing one row per CDR3 protein. The table shows 1.5 million to 2 million distinct CDR3 sequences, with about two fifths occurring only once. The sequence was collected from a human donor in good health. Source material: blood. The rearrangement links TRBV27 to TRBJ2-1; 15 bases match TRBD2. The CDR3 nucleotides read TGTGCCAGCATAAGCCTCGGACTAGCGGGGGGGCCGAGCTCCTACAATGAGCAGTTCTTC. Translated, it gives CASISLGLAGGPSSYNEQFF.